This TCR beta chain emerged from a study of identical twins. The study's findings and limits: Beta out-of-frame sequences showed weaker excess twin sharing. Partial confounding of zero-insertion analyses by invariant MAIT and iNKT cells was possible.

This clonotype showed up just a few times. Its matching antigen is unknown. Template switching added a universal primer site; cDNA carried unique molecular identifiers. TCRdb re-derived calls from the 5' RACE reads in MiXCR, one entry per CDR3 protein. The repertoire holds some 900,000 distinct CDR3 sequences, roughly an eighth seen once, with around 1.5% in the top ten. This CDR3 contains 15 residues. J lost 2 bases, V lost 3 bases, and 7 bases had no gene match. Germline assignment: CDR1 DFQATT and CDR2 SNEGSKA (reference sequence). These data also featured in a second study, about yellow fever vaccine responses in identical twins. From that second work: Twins' vaccine T cell responses reportedly seemed partly convergent and partly personalized.

Sequenced input: PBMCs. V is TRBV20-1 and J is TRBJ2-5; the match to TRBD2 covers 9 bases. The sequence was collected from a woman between 18 and 29 years old in good health. CDR3: CSASVASGMQETQYF. CDR3 coding DNA: TGCAGTGCTAGTGTGGCTAGCGGGATGCAAGAGACCCAGTACTTC.